These 6 T cell receptor beta chains were sequenced from one sample in a study of T cells and copy number aberrations in small-cell lung cancer. The assay was immunoSEQ multiplex PCR, and TCRdb's table has in-frame clones only and misses some. Counted here are just over 2,500 clones, roughly 84% occurring once; the ten biggest clones make up roughly a tenth. The source material was normal tissue next to the tumor. Receptors were obtained from a man in his 70s with small cell lung cancer.

This clone was seen more than once but under ten times. This chain links TRBV29-1 with TRBJ2-7; D is perhaps TRBD1 or TRBD2 (5 bases each). The CDR3 has 12 amino acids. Germline V lookup: CDR1 SQVTM, CDR2 ANQGSEA. Trimming shortened V by 0 bases and J by 6 bases, and 9 bases separated the two germline ends. CDR3 region: CSVEEKGREQYF. The CDR3 bases are TGCAGCGTTGAAGAGAAGGGACGCGAGCAGTACTTC.

The J gene is TRBJ2-1, the V gene TRBV5-1; D gene ambiguous. V lost 0 bases to trimming and J lost 5 bases, with 15 bases between them. The CDR3 covers 16 residues. Germline CDR1 reads SGHRS; CDR2 reads YFSETQ. The CDR3 loop reads CASSLGTFAGDNEQFF. The CDR3, as DNA: TGCGCCAGCAGCTTGGGGACGTTTGCCGGCGACAATGAGCAGTTCTTC.

The chain has TRBV18 and TRBJ1-5; D is uncertain. Between the trimmed V and J ends, which lost 3 bases and 0 bases, there was a span of 6 bases. The length of the CDR3 is 14 residues. Germline CDR1 and CDR2: KGHSH and LQKENI. The CDR3 is CASSPDYSNQPQHF. CDR3 coding DNA: TGTGCCAGCTCACCTGACTATAGCAATCAGCCCCAGCATTTT.

In this sample, this clone turned up a few times. The chain combines TRBV29-1 with TRBJ2-1; D unresolved. Germline CDR1 and CDR2: SQVTM and ANQGSEA. V lost 2 bases and J 4 bases, leaving 3 bases between the germline ends. The CDR3 contains 11 residues. The CDR3: CSVERYNEQFF. CDR3 DNA: TGCAGCGTTGAAAGGTACAATGAGCAGTTCTTC.

The V call is TRBV30, the J call TRBJ1-6; D uncertain. From germline, CDR1 is GTSNPN and CDR2 SVGIG (reference sequence). The CDR3 is made up of 11 amino acids. Trimming shortened V by 5 bases and J by 7 bases, and 6 bases separated the two germline ends. As DNA, the CDR3 is TGTGCCTGGCAGGAGAATTCACCCCTCCACTTT. This sequence encodes CAWQENSPLHF.

This clone turned up a few times. The rearrangement links TRBV6-5 to TRBJ2-7; D is ambiguous. Germline loops: CDR1 MNHEY, CDR2 SVGAGI. The CDR3 has 11 residues. The ends were cut back, 5 bases at V and 9 bases at J, with 11 bases in the middle. The CDR3 bases are TGTGCCAGCAGTCAAAACAAAAGGCAGTACTTC. This gives the protein CASSQNKRQYF.